This T cell receptor beta chain is drawn from a study of blood T cell repertoires in COVID-19. For the study at large: Whether acute or convalescent, the COVID-19 samples came from the United States, Italy and Spain. Sample material is recorded as cDNA or gDNA derived from T cells, B-cell-depleted T cells, or PBMCs.

The CDR3 totals 11 residues. Germline-derived CDR1 and CDR2 are GTSNPN and SVGIG (reference sequence). J gave up 7 bases and V 5 bases, and 2 bases lay outside the gene matches. Original analysis: Estimation of nucleated cell counts relied on the amplification of reference gene primers. The data were produced by immunoSEQ multiplex PCR, yet TCRdb's version contains in-frame clones alone and is incomplete. V and J calls and clone size are copied from that table; D and trimming were computed from the DNA. The top ten hold about 8% of the sample, which has around 110,000 clones, approximately 84% seen once.

This receptor was obtained from a man in his 70s with active or convalescent COVID-19. Sequenced input: peripheral blood. This rearrangement joins TRBV30 to TRBJ1-2, with 9 bases lining up with TRBD1. CDR3 sequence: CAWGTGSGYTF. The CDR3 DNA sequence: TGTGCCTGGGGGACAGGGTCTGGCTACACCTTC.